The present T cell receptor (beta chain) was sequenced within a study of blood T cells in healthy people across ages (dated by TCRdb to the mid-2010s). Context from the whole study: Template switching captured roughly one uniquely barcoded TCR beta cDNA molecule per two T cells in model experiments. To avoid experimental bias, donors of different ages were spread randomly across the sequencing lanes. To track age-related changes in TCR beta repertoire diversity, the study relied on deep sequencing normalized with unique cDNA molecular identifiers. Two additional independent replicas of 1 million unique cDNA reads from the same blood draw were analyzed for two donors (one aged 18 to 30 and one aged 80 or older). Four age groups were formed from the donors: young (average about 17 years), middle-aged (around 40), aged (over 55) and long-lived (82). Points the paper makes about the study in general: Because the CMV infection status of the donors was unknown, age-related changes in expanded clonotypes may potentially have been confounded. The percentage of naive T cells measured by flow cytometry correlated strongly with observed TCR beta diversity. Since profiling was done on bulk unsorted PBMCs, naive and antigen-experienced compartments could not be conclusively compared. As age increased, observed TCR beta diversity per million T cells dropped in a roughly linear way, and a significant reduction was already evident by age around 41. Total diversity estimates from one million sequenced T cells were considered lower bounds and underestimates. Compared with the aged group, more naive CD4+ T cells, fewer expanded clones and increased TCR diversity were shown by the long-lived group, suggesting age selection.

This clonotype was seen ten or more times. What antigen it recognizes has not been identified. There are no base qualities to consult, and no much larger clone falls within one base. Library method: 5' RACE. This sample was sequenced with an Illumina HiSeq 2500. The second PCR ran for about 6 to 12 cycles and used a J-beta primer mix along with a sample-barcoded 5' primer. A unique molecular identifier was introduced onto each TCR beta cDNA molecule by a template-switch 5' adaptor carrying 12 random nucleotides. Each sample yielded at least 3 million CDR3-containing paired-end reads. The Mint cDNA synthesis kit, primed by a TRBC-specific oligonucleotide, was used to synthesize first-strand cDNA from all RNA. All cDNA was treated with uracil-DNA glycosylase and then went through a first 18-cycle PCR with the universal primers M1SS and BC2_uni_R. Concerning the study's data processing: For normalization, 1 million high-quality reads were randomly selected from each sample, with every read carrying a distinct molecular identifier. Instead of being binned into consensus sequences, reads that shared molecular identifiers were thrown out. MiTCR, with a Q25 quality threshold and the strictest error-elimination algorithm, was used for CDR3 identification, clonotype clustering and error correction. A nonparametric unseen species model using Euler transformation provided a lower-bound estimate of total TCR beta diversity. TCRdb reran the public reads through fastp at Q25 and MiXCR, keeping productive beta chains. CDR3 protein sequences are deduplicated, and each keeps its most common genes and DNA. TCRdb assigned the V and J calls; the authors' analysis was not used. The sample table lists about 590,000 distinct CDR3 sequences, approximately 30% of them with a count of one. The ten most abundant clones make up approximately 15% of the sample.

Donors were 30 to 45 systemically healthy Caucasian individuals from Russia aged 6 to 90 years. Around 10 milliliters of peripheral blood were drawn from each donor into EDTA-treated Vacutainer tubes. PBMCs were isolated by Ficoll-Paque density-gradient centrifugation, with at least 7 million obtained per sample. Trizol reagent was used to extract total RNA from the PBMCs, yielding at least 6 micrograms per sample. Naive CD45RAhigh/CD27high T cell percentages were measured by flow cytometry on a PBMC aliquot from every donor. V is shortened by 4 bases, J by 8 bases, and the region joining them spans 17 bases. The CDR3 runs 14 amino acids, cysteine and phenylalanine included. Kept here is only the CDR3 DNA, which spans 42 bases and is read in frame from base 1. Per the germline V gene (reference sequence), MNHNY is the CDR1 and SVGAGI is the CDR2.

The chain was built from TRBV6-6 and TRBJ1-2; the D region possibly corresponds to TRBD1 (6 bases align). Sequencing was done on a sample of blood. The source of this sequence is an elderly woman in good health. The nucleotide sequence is TGTGCCAGCAGTTCACGGGACACCAGAAGGGGCTACACCTTC. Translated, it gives CASSSRDTRRGYTF.